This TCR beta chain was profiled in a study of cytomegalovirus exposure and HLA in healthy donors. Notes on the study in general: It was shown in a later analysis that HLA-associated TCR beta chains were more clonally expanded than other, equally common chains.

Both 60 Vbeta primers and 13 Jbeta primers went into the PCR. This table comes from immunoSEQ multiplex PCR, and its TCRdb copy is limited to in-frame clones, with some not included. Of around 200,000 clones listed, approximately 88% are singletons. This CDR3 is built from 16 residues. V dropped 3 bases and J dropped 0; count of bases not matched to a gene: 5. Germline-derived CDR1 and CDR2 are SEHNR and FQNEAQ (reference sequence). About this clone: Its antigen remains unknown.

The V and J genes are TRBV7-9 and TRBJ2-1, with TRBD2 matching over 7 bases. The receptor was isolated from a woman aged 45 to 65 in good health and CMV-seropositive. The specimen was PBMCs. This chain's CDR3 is CASSFSAGNSYNEQFF. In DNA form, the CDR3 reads TGTGCCAGCAGCTTCTCAGCGGGGAACTCCTACAATGAGCAGTTCTTC.